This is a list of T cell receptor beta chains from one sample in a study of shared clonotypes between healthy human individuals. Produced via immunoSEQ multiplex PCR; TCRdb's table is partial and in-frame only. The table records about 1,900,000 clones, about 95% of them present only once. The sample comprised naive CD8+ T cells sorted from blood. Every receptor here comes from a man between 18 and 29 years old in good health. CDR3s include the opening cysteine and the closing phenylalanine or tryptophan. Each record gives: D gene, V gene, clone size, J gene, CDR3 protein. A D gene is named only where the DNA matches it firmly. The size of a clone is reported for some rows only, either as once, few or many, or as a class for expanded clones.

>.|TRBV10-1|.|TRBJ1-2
CASSIRETANYGYTF
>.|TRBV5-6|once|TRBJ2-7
CASSWVTGGYEQYF
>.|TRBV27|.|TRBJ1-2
CASSLEGLGYGYTF
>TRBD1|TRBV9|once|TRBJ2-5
CASSSTGTATGETQYF
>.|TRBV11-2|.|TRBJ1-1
CASSLVADEAFF
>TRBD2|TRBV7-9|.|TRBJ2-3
CASSGRGLAGTDTQYF
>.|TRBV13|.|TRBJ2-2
CASSVGRNGELFF
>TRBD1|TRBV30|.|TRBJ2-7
CAQSETHFRDRGEQYF
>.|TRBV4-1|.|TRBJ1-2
CASSQDSRGGYTF
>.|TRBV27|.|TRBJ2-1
CASSLGGAVYNEQFF
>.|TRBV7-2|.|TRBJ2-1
CASSLARTEHNEQFF
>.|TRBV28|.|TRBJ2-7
CASSLPRTGRNEQYF
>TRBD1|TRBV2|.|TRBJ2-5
CASSEAGQGHQETQYF
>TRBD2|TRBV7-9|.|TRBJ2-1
CASSLSAGEGNEQFF
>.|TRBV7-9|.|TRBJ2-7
CASSPEYEQYF
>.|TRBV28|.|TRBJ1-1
CATNVGAEAFF
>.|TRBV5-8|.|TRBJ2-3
CASSLASVGRTDTQYF
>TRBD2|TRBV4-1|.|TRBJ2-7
CASSHTSGRAVEQYF
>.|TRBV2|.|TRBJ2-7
CAREGTGPDEQYF
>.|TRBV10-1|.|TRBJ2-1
CASSETPPGFGVDNEQFF
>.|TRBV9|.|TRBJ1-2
CASSVAIGAEDYGYTF
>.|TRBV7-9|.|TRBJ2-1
CASSLGETEQFF
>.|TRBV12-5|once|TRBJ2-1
CASGPPLSDEQFF
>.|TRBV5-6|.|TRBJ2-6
CASSLELGPSSGANVLTF
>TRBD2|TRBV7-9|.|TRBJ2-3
CASSSLAGALITTDTQYF
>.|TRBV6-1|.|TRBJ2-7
CASSEIVQGEQYF
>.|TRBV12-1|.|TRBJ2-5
CASSLKDLQETQYF
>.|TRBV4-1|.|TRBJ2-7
CASSQAVAGQISYEQYF
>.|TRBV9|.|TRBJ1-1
CASSDGPGDTEAFF
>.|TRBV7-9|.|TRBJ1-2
CASGDEGGVGYTF
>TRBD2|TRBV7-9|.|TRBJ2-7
CASSIAGTSGIYEQYF
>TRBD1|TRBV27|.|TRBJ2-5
CASSSVGTGEETQYF
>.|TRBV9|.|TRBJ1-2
CASSPWTVEYGYTF
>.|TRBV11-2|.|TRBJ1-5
CASSLVTEGQPQHF
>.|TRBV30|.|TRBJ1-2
CAWNYTGWANYGYTF
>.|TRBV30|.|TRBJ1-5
CAWSNWGEGNQPQHF
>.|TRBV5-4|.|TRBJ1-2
CASSFTGGEGYTF
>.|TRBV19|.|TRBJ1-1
CASSIESWNTEAFF
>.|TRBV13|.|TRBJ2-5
CASSLSLREETQYF
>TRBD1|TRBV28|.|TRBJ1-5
CASSLRTGSNQPQHF
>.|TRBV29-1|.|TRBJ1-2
CSGSGESGTEGYGYTF
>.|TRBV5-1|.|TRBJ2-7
CASSLGSNYEQYF
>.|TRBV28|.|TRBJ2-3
CASSLRGSTDTQYF
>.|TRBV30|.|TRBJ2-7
CAWSALPGGFYEQYF
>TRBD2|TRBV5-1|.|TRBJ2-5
CASSLELAGGLLQETQYF
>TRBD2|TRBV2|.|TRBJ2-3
CASSEAWREGQYF
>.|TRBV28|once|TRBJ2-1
CASSFAAGPYNEQFF
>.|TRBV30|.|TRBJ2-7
CAWSILQGHEQYF
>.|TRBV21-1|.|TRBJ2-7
CASSDGKPLYEQYF
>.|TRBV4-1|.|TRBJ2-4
CASSQGGWAQTLEEAKNIQYF
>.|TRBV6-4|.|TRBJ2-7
CASSALNEQYF
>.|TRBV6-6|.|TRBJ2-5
CTTEEPSTYQETQYF
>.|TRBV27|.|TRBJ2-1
CASSFDSYNEQFF
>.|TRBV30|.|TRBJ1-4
CAWSVVSGREKLFF
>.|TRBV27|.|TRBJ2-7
CASSPGARNEQYF
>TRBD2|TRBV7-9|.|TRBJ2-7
CASSYTGLAGPYEQYF
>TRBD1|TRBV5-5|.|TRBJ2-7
CASSFRQGLSYEQYF
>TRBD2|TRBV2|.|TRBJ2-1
CASSPPRLAAGNEQFF
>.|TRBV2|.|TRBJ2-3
CARRGESTDTQYF
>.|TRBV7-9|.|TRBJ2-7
CASSFIGSYEQYF